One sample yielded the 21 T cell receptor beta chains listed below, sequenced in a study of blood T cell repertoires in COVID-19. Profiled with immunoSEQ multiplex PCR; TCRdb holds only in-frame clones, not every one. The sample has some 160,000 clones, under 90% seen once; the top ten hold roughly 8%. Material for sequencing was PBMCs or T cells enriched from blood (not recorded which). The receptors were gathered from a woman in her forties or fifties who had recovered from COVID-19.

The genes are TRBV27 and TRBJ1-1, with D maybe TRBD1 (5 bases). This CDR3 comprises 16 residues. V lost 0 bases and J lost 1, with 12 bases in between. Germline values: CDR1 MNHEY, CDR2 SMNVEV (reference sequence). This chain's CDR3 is CASSLSGVARNTEAFF. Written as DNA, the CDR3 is TGTGCCAGCAGTTTATCAGGGGTTGCTAGGAACACTGAAGCTTTCTTT.

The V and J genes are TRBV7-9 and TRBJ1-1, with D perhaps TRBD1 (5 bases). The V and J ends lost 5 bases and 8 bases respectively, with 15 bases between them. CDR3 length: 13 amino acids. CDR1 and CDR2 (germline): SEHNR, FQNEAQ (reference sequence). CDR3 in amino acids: CASSLGGGAEAFF. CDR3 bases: TGTGCCAGCAGCCTAGGCGGGGGAGCGGAAGCTTTCTTT.

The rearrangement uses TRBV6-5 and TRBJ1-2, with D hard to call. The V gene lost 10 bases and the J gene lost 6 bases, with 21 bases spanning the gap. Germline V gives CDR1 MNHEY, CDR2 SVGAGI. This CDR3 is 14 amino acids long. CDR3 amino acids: CATLKDRTGDGYTF. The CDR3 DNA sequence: TGTGCCACCCTCAAAGACCGTACCGGGGATGGCTACACCTTC.

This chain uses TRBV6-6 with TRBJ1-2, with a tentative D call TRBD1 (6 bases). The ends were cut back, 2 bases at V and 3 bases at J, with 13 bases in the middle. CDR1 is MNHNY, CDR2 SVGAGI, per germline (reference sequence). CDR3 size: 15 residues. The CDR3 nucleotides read TGTGCCAGCAGTTACGAGTTTTACAGGGACTATGGCTACACCTTC. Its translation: CASSYEFYRDYGYTF.

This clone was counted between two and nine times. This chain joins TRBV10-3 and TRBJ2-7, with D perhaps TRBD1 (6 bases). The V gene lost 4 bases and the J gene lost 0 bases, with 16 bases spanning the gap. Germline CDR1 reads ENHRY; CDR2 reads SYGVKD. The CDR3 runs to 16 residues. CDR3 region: CAISVGGIGSSYEQYF. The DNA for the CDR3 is TGTGCCATCAGTGTAGGGGGAATAGGGAGCTCCTACGAGCAGTACTTC.

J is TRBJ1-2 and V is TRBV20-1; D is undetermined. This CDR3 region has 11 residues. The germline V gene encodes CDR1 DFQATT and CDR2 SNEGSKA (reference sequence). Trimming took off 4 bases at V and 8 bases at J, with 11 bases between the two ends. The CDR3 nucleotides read TGCAGTGCTAACCCCCTCGGGGGCTACACCTTC. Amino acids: CSANPLGGYTF.

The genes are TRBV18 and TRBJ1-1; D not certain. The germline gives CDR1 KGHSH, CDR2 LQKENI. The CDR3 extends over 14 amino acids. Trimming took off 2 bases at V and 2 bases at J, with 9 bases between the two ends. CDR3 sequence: CASSPYGVNTEAFF. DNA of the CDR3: TGTGCCAGCTCACCATACGGGGTTAACACTGAAGCTTTCTTT.

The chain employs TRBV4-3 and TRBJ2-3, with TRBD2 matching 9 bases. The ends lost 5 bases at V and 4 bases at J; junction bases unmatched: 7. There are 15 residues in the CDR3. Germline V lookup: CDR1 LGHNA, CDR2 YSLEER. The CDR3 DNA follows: TGCGCCAGCAGCGGTAGCGGGAGAAGCTCAGATACGCAGTATTTT. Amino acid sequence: CASSGSGRSSDTQYF.

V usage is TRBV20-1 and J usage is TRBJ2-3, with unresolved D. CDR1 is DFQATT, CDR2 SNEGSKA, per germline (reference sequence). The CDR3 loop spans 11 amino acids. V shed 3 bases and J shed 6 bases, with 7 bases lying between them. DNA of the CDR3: TGCAGTGCTAGGCGGCAGGATACGCAGTATTTT. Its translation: CSARRQDTQYF.

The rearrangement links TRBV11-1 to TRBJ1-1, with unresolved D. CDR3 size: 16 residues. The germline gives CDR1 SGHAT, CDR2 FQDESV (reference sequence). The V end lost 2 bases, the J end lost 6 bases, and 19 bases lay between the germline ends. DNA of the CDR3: TGTGCCAGCAGCTTAATGAGGGCCCGGGAAGTCGCTGAAGCTTTCTTT. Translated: CASSLMRAREVAEAFF.

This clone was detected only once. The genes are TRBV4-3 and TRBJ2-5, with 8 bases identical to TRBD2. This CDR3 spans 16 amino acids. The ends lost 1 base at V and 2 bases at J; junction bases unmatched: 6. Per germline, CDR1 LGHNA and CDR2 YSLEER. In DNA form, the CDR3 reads TGCGCCAGCAGCCAAGGAACTAGCGGAGGACAAGAGACCCAGTACTTC. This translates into CASSQGTSGGQETQYF.

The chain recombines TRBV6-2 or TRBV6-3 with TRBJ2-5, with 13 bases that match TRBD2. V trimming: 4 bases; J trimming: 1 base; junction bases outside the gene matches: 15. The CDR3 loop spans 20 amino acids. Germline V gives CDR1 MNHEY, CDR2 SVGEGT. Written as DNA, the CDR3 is TGTGCCAGCAGTTCTCTCCAGCCCGGGACTAGCGGGGAGCCCCAAGAGACCCAGTACTTC. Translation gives CASSSLQPGTSGEPQETQYF.

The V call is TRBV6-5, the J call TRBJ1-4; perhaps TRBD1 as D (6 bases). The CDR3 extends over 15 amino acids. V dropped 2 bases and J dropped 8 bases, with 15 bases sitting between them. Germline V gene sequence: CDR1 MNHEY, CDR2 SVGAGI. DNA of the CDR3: TGTGCCAGCAGTTACCGGGACACGGTAGGAGAAAAACTGTTTTTT. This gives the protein CASSYRDTVGEKLFF.

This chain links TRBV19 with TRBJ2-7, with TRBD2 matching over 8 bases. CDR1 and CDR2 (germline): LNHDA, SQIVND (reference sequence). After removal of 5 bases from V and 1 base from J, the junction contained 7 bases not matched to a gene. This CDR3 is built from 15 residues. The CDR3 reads CASSATSGPSYEQYF. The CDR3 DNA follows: TGTGCCAGTAGTGCTACTAGCGGACCGTCCTACGAGCAGTACTTC.

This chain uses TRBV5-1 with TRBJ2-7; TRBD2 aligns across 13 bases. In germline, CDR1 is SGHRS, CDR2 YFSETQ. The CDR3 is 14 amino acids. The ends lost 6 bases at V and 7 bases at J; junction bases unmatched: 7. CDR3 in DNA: TGCGCCAGCAAACCCGGGACTAGCGGGACAGAGCAGTACTTC. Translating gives CASKPGTSGTEQYF.

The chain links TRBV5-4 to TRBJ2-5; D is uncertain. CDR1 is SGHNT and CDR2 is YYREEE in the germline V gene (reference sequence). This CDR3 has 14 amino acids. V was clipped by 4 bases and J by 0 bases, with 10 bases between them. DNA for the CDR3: TGTGCCAGCAGCGTTTCAGGAAACCAAGAGACCCAGTACTTC. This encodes CASSVSGNQETQYF.

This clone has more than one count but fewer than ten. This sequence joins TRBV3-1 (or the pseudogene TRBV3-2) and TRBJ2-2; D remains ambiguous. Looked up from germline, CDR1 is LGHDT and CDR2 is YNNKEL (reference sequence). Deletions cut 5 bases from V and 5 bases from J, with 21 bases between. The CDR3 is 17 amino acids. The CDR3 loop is CASSSSLSRTMTGELFF. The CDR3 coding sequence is TGTGCCAGCAGCTCAAGCCTTTCCCGCACCATGACCGGGGAGCTGTTTTTT.

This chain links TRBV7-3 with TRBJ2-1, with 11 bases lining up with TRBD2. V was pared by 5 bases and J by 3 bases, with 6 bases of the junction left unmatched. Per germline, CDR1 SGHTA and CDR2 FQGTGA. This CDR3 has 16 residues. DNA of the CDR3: TGTGCCAGCAGCAAGATGGGGACTAGCGGCTACAATGAGCAGTTCTTC. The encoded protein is CASSKMGTSGYNEQFF. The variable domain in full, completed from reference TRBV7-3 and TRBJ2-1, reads GAGVSQTPSNKVTEKGKYVELRCDPISGHTALYWYRQSLGQGPEFLIYFQGTGAADDSGLPNDRFFAVRPEGSVSTLKIQRTERGDSAVYLCASSKMGTSGYNEQFFGPGTRLTVL.

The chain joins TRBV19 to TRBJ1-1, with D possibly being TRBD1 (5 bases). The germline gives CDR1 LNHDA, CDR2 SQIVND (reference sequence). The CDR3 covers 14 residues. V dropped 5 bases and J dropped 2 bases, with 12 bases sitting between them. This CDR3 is CASSWGVVNTEAFF. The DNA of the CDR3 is TGTGCCAGTAGTTGGGGGGTCGTTAACACTGAAGCTTTCTTT.

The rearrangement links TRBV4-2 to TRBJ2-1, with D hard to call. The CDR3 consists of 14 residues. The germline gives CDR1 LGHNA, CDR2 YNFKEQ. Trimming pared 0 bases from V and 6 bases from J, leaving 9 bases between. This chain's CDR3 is CASSQEGIANEQFF. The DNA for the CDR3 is TGTGCCAGCAGCCAAGAGGGTATAGCCAATGAGCAGTTCTTC.

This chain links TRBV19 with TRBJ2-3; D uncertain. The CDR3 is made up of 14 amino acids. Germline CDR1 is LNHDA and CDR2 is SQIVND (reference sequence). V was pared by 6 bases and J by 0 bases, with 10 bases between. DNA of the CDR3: TGTGCCAGTAGCCTCACCGGTAGCACAGATACGCAGTATTTT. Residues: CASSLTGSTDTQYF.